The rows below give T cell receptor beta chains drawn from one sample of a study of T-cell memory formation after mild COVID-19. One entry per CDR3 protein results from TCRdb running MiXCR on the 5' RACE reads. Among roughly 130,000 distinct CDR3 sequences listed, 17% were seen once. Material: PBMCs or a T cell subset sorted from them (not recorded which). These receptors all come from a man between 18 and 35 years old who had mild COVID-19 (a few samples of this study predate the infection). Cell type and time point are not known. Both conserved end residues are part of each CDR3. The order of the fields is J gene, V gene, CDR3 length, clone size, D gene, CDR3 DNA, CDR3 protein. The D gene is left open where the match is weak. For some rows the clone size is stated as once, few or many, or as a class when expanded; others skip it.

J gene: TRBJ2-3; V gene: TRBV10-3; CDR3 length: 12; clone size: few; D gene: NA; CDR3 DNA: TGTGCCATCCTGGGGAACACAGATACGCAGTATTTT; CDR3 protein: CAILGNTDTQYF
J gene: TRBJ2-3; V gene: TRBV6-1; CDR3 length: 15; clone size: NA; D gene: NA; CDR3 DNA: TGTGCCAGCAGTGAAGCGGGGGGTACCGCAGATACGCAGTATTTT; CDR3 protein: CASSEAGGTADTQYF
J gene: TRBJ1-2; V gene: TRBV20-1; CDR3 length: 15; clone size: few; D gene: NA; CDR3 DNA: TGCAGTGCTAGAGATCAAGGGGAGATCTTCTATGGCTACACCTTC; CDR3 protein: CSARDQGEIFYGYTF
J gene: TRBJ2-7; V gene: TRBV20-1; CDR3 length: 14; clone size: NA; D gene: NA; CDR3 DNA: TGCAGTTCTACCCGTGCGGGGCCGCCGGGAGAGCAGTACTTC; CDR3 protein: CSSTRAGPPGEQYF
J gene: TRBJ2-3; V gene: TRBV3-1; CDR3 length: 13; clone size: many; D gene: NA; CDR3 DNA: TGTGCCAGCAGCCTGAGAGGGCCGGATACGCAGTATTTT; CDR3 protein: CASSLRGPDTQYF
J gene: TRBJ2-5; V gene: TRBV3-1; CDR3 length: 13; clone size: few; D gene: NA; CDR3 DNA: TGTGCCAGCAGCCAAGGGGGGCCAGAGACCCAGTACTTC; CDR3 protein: CASSQGGPETQYF
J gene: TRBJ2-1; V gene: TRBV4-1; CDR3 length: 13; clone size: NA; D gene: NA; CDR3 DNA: TGCGCCAGCAGCCACCCCCAGGGCAATGAGCAGTTCTTC; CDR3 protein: CASSHPQGNEQFF
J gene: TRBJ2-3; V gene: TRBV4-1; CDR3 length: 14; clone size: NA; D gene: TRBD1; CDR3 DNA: TGCGCCAGCAGCCTAGGGACAGGGGGAAATACGCAGTATTTT; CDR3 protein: CASSLGTGGNTQYF
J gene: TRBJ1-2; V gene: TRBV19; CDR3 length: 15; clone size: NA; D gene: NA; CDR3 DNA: TGTGCCAGTAGTATTCTTCGGGGACGGGGCGATGGCTACACCTTC; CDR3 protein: CASSILRGRGDGYTF
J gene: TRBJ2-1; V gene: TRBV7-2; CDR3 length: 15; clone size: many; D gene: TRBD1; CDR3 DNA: TGTGCCAGCAGCCAGACAGGGGGGTACTACAATGAGCAGTTCTTC; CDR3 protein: CASSQTGGYYNEQFF
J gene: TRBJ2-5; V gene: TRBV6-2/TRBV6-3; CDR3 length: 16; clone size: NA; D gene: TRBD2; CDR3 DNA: TGTGCCAGCGGAATAGCGGGGGGGCCGAGTCAAGAGACCCAGTACTTC; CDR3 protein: CASGIAGGPSQETQYF
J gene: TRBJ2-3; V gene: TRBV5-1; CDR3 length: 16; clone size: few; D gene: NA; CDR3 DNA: TGCGCCAGCAGCTTACCGGGAGCGTCTAGCACAGATACGCAGTATTTT; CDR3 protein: CASSLPGASSTDTQYF
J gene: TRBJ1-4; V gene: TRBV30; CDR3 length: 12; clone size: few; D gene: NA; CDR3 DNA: TGTGCCTGGAGCGCATTGAAGGAAAAACTGTTTTTT; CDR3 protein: CAWSALKEKLFF
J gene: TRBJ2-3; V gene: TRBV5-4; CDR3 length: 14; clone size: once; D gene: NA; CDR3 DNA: TGTGCCAGCAGCTCCAAGGGGGGGGGAGATACGCAGTATTTT; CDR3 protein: CASSSKGGGDTQYF
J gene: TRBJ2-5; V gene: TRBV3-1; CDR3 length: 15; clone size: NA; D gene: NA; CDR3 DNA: TGTGCCAGCAGCCAAGGCCAGTTCGTACAAGAGACCCAGTACTTC; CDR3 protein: CASSQGQFVQETQYF
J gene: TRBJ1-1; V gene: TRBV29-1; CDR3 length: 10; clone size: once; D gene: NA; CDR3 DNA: TGCAGCGCGGCGTCGGCTGAAGCTTTCTTT; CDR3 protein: CSAASAEAFF
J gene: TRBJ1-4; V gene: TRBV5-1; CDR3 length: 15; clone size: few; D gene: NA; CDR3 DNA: TGCGCCAGCAGCTTGCTACCCTCAACTAATGAAAAACTGTTTTTT; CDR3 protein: CASSLLPSTNEKLFF
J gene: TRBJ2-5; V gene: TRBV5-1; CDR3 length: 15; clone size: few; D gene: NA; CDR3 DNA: TGCGCCAGCAGCTTGGTGTACGGGGGAGTCGAGACCCAGTACTTC; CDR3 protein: CASSLVYGGVETQYF
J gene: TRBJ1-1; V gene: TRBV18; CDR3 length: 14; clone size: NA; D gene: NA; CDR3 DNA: TGTGCCAGCTCACCACTGTCAACGAACACTGAAGCTTTCTTT; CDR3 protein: CASSPLSTNTEAFF
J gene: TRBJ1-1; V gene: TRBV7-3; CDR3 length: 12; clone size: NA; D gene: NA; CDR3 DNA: TGTGCCAGCAGCTTAGCGAATGGGCGAGCTTTCTTT; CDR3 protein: CASSLANGRAFF
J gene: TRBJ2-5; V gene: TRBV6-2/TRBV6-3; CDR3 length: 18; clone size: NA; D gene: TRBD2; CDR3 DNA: TGTGCCAGCGGAACCTCGACTAGCGGGGGCTCGTCTAGGGAGACCCAGTACTTC; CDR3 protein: CASGTSTSGGSSRETQYF
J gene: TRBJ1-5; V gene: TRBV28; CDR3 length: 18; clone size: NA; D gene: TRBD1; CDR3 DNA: TGTGCCAGCAGAGGGACAGTATATGGCCTAGATAGCAATCAGCCCCAGCATTTT; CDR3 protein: CASRGTVYGLDSNQPQHF
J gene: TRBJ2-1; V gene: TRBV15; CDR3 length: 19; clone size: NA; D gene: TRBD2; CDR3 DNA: TGTGCCACCAGCAGAGCCCAACGTCGGGGACTAGGGGCCGCGAATGAGCAGTTCTTC; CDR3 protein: CATSRAQRRGLGAANEQFF
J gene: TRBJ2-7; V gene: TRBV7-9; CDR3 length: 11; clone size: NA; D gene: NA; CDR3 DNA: TGTGCCAGCAGCTCTCGATCGAGACAGTACTTC; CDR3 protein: CASSSRSRQYF
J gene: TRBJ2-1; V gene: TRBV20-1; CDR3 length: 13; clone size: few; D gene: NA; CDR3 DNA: TGCAGTGCTAGAGGGGACTTCTACAATGAGCAGTTCTTC; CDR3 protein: CSARGDFYNEQFF
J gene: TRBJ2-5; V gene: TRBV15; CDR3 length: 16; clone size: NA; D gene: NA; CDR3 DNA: TGTGCCACCAGCAGAGATATCGGGGGCCACCAAGAGACCCAGTACTTC; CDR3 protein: CATSRDIGGHQETQYF
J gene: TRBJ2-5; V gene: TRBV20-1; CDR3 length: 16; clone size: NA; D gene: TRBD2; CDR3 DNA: TGCAGTGCGGACCCGCGGACTAGCGGGGGGAAAGAGACCCAGTACTTC; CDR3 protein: CSADPRTSGGKETQYF
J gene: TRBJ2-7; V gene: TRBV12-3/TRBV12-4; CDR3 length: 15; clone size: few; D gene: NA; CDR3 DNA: TGTGCCAGCAGACACCGCTTGGGGGCGAGCTACGAGCAGTACTTC; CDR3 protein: CASRHRLGASYEQYF
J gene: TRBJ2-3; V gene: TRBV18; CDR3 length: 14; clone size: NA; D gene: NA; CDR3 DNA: TGTGCCAGCTCACTCCGGACAGCTCCAGATACGCAGTATTTT; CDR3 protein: CASSLRTAPDTQYF
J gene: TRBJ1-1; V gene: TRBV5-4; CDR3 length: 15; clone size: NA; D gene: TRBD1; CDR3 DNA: TGTGCCAGCAGCTTCGGGACAGTAAGGAACACTGAAGCTTTCTTT; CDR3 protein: CASSFGTVRNTEAFF
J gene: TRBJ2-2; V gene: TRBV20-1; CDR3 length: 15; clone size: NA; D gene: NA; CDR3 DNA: TGCAGTGCTAGTCTAGCAGGGGCCAACACCGGGGAGCTGTTTTTT; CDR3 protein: CSASLAGANTGELFF
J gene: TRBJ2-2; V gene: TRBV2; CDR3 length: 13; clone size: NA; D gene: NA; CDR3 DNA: TGTGCCAGCAGTGAAAGCAACACCGGGGAGCTGTTTTTT; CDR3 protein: CASSESNTGELFF
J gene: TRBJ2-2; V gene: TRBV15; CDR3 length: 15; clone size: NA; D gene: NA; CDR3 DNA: TGTGCCACCAGCAGAGGGACTGAGAACACCGGGGAGCTGTTTTTT; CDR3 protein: CATSRGTENTGELFF
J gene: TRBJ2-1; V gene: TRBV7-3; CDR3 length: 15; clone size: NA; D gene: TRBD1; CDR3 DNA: TGTGCCAGCAGCTCGGACAGGGGGTCTTACAATGAGCAGTTCTTC; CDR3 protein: CASSSDRGSYNEQFF
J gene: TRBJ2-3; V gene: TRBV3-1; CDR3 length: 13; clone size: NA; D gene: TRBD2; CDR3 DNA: TGTGCCAGCAAGGTAGCGGGGGGGGATACGCAGTATTTT; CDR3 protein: CASKVAGGDTQYF
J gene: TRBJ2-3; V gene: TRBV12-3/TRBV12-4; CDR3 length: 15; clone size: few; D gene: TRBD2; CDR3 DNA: TGTGCCAGCAGTTTGGCTAGCGGGGGGTCGGATACGCAGTATTTT; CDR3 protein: CASSLASGGSDTQYF
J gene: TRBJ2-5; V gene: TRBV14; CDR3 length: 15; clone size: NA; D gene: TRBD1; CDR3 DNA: TGTGCCAGCAGCCAAGATCGGACAGGAGAAGAGACCCAGTACTTC; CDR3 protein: CASSQDRTGEETQYF
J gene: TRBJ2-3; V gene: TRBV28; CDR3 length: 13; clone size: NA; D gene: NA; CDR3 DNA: TGTGCCAGCAGCCCGGGTGGGAGGGATACGCAGTATTTT; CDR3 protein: CASSPGGRDTQYF
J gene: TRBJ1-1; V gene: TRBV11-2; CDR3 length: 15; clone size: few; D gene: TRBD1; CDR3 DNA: TGTGCCAGCAGCTCCCGGCCGGACAGGTCCACTGAAGCTTTCTTT; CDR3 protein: CASSSRPDRSTEAFF